Each of the 2 T cell receptor beta chains below was sequenced from the same sample in a study of cytomegalovirus exposure and HLA in healthy donors. The PCR ran on 60 Vbeta and 13 Jbeta primers. Repertoires were generated with immunoSEQ multiplex PCR, while TCRdb's copy carries only in-frame clones and drops some. Here the sample spans approximately 150,000 clones, around four fifths being singletons. The sample taken for sequencing was PBMCs. Receptors originate from a man aged 25-45 years in good health and CMV-seronegative.

The CDR3 here is CASSLDGGKLGYTF. The CDR3 bases are TGTGCCAGCAGCTTAGATGGTGGCAAGTTGGGCTACACCTTC. The rearrangement joins TRBV11-2 to TRBJ1-2, with no clear D. This CDR3 is 14 amino acids long. Per germline, CDR1 SGHAT and CDR2 FQNNGV. Deletions cut 0 bases from V and 8 bases from J, with 13 bases between.

V usage is TRBV7-9 and J usage is TRBJ1-2; D remains ambiguous. With 5 bases removed from V and 4 bases from J, the gap between germline ends came to 11 bases. Germline V gives CDR1 SEHNR, CDR2 FQNEAQ (reference sequence). The CDR3 loop spans 13 amino acids. The CDR3 reads CASSPTAFYGYTF. DNA of the CDR3: TGTGCCAGCAGCCCCACCGCGTTCTATGGCTACACCTTC.